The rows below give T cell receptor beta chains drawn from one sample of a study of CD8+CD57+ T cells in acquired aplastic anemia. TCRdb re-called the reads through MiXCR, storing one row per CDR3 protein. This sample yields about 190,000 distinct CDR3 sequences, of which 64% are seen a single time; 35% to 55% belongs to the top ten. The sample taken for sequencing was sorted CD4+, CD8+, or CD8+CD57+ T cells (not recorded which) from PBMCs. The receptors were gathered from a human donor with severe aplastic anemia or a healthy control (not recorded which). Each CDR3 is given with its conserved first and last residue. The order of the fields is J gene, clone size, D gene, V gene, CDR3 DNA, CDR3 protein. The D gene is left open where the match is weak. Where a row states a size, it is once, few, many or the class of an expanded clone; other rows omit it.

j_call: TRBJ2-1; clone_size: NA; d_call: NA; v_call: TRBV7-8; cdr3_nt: TGTGCCAGCAGCCCCCGCGGAGCGAGTTATGAGCAGTTCTTC; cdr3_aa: CASSPRGASYEQFF
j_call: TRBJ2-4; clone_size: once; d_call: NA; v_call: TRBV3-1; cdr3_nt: TGTGCCAGCAGCCAGGCTGGGGCGGGGGCCAAAAACATTCAGTACTTC; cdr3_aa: CASSQAGAGAKNIQYF
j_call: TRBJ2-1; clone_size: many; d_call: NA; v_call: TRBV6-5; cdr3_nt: TGTGCCAGCAGTTACTCCGAGGGATTCTCCTACAATGAGCAGTTCTTC; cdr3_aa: CASSYSEGFSYNEQFF
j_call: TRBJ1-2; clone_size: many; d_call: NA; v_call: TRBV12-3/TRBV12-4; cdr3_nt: TGTGCCAGCAGTTTATCCAGGGAATATGGCTACACCTTC; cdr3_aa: CASSLSREYGYTF
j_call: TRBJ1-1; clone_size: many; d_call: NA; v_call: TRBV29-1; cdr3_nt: TGCAGCGTCTGGACAGAACCGAACACTGAAGCTTTCTTT; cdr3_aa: CSVWTEPNTEAFF
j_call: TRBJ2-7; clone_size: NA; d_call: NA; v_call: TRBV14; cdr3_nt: TGTGCCAGCAGCCAAGAGTTAGCACCTTACGAGCAGTACTTC; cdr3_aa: CASSQELAPYEQYF
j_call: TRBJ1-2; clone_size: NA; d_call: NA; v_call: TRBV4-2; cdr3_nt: TGTGCCAGCAGCTTGGCAGTAGACTATGGCCACACCTTC; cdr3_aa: CASSLAVDYGHTF
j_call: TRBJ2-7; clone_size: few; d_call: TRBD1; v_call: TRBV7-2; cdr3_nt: TGTGCCAGCACCGGGACAGGGGGCCCCTACGAGCAGTACTTC; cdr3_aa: CASTGTGGPYEQYF
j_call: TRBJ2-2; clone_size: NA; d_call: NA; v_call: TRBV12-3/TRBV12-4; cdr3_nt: TGTGCCAGCAGCCGAACTAGCTTTCAGGCCGGGGAGCTGTTTTTT; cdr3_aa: CASSRTSFQAGELFF
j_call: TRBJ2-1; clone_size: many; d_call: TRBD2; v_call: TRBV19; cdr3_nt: TGTGCCAGTAGTACGATTAGCGGGGGCCTCAATGAGCAGTTCTTC; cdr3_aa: CASSTISGGLNEQFF
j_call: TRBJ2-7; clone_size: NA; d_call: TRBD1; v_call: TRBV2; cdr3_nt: TGTGCCAGCAGGGGACAGGGGGGATCCTACGAGCAGTACTTC; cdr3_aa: CASRGQGGSYEQYF
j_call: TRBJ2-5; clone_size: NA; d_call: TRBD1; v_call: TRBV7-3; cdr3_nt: TGTGCCAGCAGTTTATTAGGGACAGGGGGCTTCGAGACCCAGTACTTC; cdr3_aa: CASSLLGTGGFETQYF
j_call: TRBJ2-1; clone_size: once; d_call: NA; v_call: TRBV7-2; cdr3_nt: TGTGCCAGCAGCTTAACGGTTTGGGCAGGGCAGTTCTTC; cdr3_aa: CASSLTVWAGQFF
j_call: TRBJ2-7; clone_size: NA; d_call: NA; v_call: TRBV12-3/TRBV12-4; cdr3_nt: TGTGCCAGCAGTTTAGGGGACCTGCACTACGAGCAGTACTTC; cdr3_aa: CASSLGDLHYEQYF
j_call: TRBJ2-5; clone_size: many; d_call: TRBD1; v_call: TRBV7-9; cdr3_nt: TGTGCCAGCAGCTTAGCCCCGGGACAGGACCAAGAGACCCAGTACTTC; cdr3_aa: CASSLAPGQDQETQYF
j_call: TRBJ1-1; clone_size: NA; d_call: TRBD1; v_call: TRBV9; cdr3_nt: TGTGCCAGCAGCCTAGGACAGGGGGCGAACACTGAAGCTTTCTTT; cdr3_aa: CASSLGQGANTEAFF
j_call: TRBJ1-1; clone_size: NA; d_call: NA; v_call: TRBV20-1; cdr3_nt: TGCAGTGCTAGTGGGGTGATAGCTTTCTTT; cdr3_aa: CSASGVIAFF
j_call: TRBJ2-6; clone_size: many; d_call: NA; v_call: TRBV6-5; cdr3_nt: TGTGCCAGCGCGGGCTCCGGGACGGACAGCTCTGGGGCCAACGTCCTGACTTTC; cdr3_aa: CASAGSGTDSSGANVLTF
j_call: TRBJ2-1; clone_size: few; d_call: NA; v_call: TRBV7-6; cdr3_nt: TGTGCCAGCAGCTTAGTCGCTAAGGCCTACAATGAGCAGTTCTTC; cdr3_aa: CASSLVAKAYNEQFF
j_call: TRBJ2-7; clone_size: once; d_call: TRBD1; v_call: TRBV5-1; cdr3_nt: TGCGCCAGCAGTAAGGCCGTGGACAGGGGCTACGAGCAGTACTTC; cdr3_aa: CASSKAVDRGYEQYF
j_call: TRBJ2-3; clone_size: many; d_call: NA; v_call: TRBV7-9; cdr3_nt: TGTGCCAGCAGCTTAACCACAGATCACAGGGTCGAGAGCACAGATACGCAGTATTTT; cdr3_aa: CASSLTTDHRVESTDTQYF
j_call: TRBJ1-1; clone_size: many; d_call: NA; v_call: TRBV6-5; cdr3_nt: TGTGCCAGCAGTTACTCGGACTATTGGGCGGGGGACACTGAAGCTTTCTTT; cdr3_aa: CASSYSDYWAGDTEAFF
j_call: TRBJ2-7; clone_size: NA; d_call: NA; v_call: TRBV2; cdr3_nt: TGTGCCAGCAGTCCGTTGTTCGAGCAGTACTTC; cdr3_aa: CASSPLFEQYF
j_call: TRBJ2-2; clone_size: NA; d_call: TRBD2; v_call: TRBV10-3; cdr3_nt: TGTGCCATCAGTGAGCCTAGCGGGGGGCCGGTCTTGAACACCGGGGAGCTGTTTTTT; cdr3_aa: CAISEPSGGPVLNTGELFF
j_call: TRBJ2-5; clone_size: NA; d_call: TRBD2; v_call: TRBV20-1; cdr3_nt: TGCAGTGCTAGGGCGGGGGTAATACAAGAGACCCAGTACTTC; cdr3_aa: CSARAGVIQETQYF
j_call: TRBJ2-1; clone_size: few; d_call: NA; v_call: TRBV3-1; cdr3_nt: TGTGCCAGCAGCCATGAAACAGGGTACAATGAGCAGTTCTTC; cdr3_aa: CASSHETGYNEQFF
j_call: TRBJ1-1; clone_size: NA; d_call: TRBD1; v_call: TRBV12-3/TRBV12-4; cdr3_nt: TGTGCCAGCAGCTCCGACAGGACAGGGGTAATTGAAGCTTTCTTT; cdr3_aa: CASSSDRTGVIEAFF
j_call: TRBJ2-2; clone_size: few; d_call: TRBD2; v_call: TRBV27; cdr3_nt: TGTGCCAGCAGTTTGGCTCTAGCGGGGGGCGGGGAGCTGTTTTTT; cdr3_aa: CASSLALAGGGELFF
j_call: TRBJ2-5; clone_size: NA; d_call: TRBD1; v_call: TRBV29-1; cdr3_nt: TGCAGCGACAGACAGGGGTCAGAGACCCAGTACTTC; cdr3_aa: CSDRQGSETQYF
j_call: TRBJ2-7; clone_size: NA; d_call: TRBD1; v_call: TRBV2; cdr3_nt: TGTGCCAGCAGCTTCAAAGGACAGGGGGCCTACGAGCAGTACTTC; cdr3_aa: CASSFKGQGAYEQYF
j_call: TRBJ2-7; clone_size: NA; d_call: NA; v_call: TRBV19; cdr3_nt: TGTGCCAGTAGCGAAAGGGGAGTCGAGCAGTACTTC; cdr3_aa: CASSERGVEQYF
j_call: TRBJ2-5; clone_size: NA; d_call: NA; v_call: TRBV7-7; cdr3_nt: TGTGCTAGCAGCCCTCGACTAGGGGGAGAGACCCAGTACTTC; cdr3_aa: CASSPRLGGETQYF
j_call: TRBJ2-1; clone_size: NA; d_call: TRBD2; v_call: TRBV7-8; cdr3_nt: TGTGCCAGCAGGGCAGGGGCTAGCGGGGGCAATGAGCAGTTCTTC; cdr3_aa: CASRAGASGGNEQFF
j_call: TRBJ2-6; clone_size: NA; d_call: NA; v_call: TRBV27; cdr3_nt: TGTGCCAGCAGTCCTTCGTCCAGAGTCCGCGTCCTGACTTTC; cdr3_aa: CASSPSSRVRVLTF
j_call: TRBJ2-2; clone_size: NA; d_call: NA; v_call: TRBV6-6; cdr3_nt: TGTGCCAGCAGACTAACTAGCTTCGGGGAGCTGTTTTTT; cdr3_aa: CASRLTSFGELFF
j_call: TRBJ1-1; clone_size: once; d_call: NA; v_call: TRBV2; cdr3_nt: TGTGCCAGCAGTGACAGCGAGAACACTGAAGCTTTCTTT; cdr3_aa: CASSDSENTEAFF
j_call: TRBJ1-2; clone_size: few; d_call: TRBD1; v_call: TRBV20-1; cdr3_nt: TGCAGTGCCGGGGGACAGGCTAACTATGGCTACACCTTC; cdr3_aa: CSAGGQANYGYTF
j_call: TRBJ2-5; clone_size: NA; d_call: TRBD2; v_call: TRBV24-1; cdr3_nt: TGTGCCACCAGTGATTCCAGGGAGGGAGAGACCCAGTACTTC; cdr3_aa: CATSDSREGETQYF
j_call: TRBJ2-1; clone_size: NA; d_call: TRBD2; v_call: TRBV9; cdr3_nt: TGTGCCAGCAGCGTAGTAGAGAGGGGACTAGCGGACAATGAGCAGTTCTTC; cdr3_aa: CASSVVERGLADNEQFF
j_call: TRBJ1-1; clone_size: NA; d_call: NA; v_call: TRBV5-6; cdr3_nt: TGTACCAGCAGCATCGGAAGGGCCACTGAAGCTTTCTTT; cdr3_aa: CTSSIGRATEAFF
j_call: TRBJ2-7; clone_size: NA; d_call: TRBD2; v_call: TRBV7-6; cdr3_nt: TGCGCCAGCAGCTTGGGAGGGAGTGGGCACGAGCAGTACTTC; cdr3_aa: CASSLGGSGHEQYF
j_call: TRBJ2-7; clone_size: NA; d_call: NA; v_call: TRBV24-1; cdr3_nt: TGTGCCACCAGTGACTGCGACAGGCCCCCTTACGAGCAGTACTTC; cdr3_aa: CATSDCDRPPYEQYF